The 2 T cell receptor beta chains given below trace back to one sample, sequenced in a study of beta chain features in type 1 diabetes (dated by TCRdb to 2016 to 2019). The library was made by the immunoSEQ multiplex PCR assay. All of the isolated RNA was reverse transcribed with the High Capacity cDNA Reverse Transcription Kit, so expressed TCRB transcripts were sequenced. Imported from immuneACCESS, the table was reduced by TCRdb to in-frame sequences with V and J called. These copies leave out some clones; in studies compared against another copy, an unresolved V gene accounts for under half, and the cause of the remainder is not known. The sample data list 900,000 or so clones, and under 20% of these were observed just once. The ten largest make up 0.02% to 0.025% of the sample. The sample consisted of naive CD4+ T cells from blood. The intended sense of this specimen's cell subset or site label: true naive CD4+ T cells. All receptors derive from a woman aged 18-29 years in good health.

This clone showed up just a few times. The chain links TRBV27 to TRBJ2-7, with TRBD1 matching over 8 bases. V was pared by 2 bases and J by 0 bases, with 6 bases of the junction left unmatched. Germline V gene data show CDR1 as MNHEY and CDR2 as SMNVEV (reference sequence). CDR3 size: 16 residues. The CDR3 DNA reads as TGTGCCAGCAGTTTAAGGGGACAGGAGAGCTCCTACGAGCAGTACTTC. Protein: CASSLRGQESSYEQYF.

This clone was detected a few times. The CDR3: CASSQGEGAGGYNEQFF. CDR3 in DNA: TGCGCCAGCAGCCAAGGAGAAGGGGCTGGCGGCTACAATGAGCAGTTCTTC. This chain connects TRBV4-1 to TRBJ2-1; tentatively, D is TRBD1 (5 bases). CDR3 length: 17 residues. Trimming pared 1 base from V and 3 bases from J, leaving 16 bases between. The germline V gene encodes CDR1 MGHRA and CDR2 YSYEKL.